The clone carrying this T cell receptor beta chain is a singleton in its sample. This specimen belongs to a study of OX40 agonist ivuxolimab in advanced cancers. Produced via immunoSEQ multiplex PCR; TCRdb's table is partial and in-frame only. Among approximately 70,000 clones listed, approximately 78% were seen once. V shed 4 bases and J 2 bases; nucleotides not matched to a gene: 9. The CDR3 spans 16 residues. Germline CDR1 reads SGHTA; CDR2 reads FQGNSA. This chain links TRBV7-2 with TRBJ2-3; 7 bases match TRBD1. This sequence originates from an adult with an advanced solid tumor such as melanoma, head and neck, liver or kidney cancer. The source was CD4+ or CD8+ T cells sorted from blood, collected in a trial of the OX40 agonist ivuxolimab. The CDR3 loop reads CASSSGTGEDTDTQYF. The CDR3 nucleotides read TGTGCCAGCAGCTCCGGCACAGGGGAAGACACAGATACGCAGTATTTT.